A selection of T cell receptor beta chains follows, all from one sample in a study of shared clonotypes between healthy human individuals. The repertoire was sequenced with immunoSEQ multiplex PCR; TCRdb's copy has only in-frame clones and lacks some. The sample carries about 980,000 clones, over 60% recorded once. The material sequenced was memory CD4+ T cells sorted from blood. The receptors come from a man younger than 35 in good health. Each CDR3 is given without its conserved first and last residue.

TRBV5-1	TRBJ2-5	ASSPSGAQETQY
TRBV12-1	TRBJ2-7	ASSPPTSGKSLYEQY
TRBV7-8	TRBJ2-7	ASSPPRGGTYEQY
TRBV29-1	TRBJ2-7	SVHSSSSYEQY
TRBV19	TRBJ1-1	ASMISVEKNTEAF
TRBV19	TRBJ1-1	ASSWGRLNTEAF
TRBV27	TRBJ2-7	ASSFSARVEQY
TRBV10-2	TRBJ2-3	ASSASGRGDTQY
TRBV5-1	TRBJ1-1	ASSLARDSRGTEAF
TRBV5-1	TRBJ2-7	ASSTQTGMSYEQY
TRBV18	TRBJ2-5	ASSPPARGETQY
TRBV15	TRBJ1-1	ATSLQRNTEAF
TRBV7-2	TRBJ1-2	ASSPDRDYGYT
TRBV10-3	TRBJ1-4	AISESGGNNEKLF
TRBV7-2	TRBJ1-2	ASSSRTGSVDGYT
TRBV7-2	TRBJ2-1	ASSSVRGLAGGSEQF
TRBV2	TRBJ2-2	ASSESGAGELF
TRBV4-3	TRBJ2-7	ASSQGSGSIYEQY
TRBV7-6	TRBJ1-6	ASSRGGIGDSPLH
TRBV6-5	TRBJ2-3	ASTPGDTQY
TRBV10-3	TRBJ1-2	AISDTGTGGITGYT
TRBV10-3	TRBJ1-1	AISESTGNTEAF
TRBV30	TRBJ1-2	AWTGTGDGYT
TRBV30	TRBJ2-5	AWSVRGETQY
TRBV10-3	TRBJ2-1	ANGDNINEQF
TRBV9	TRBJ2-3	ASSVELAGGPDTQY
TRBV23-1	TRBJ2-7	ASSLRGGLSSYEQY
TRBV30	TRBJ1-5	AWSVGRPPGANQPQH
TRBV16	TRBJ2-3	ASSGRGGSTDTQY
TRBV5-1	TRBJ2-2	ASSLANTGELF
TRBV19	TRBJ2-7	ASSIRSRAAAYEQY
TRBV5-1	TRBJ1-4	ASSLSNGPHEKLF
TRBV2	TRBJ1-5	ASSEGGGNQPQH